Described below is a single TCR beta chain sequence and its context. Its antigen is currently unknown. This sample stems from a study of cytomegalovirus exposure and HLA in healthy donors. The primer mix had 60 Vbeta and 13 Jbeta primers. TCRdb's copy holds only in-frame clones and misses some; the assay was immunoSEQ multiplex PCR. Its listing shows over 200,000 clones. Study-wide findings and caveats: What a later analysis reportedly showed was that an Asian-associated ancestry cluster had fewer N-insertions than the approximately 700-donor mean.

Sequencing was carried out using PBMCs. The TCR sequence derives from a woman between 25 and 40 years old in good health and CMV-seropositive.

In nucleotides, the CDR3 is TGCGCCAGCAGCCAAGGTGCCAGGACCCGGGGGTCCTACGAGCAGTACTTC. This codes for CASSQGARTRGSYEQYF. This rearrangement joins TRBV4-1 to TRBJ2-7; TRBD2 might be the D (6 bases). V lost 1 base and J 1 base, leaving 17 bases between the germline ends. Germline V gives CDR1 MGHRA, CDR2 YSYEKL. This CDR3 has 17 amino acids.